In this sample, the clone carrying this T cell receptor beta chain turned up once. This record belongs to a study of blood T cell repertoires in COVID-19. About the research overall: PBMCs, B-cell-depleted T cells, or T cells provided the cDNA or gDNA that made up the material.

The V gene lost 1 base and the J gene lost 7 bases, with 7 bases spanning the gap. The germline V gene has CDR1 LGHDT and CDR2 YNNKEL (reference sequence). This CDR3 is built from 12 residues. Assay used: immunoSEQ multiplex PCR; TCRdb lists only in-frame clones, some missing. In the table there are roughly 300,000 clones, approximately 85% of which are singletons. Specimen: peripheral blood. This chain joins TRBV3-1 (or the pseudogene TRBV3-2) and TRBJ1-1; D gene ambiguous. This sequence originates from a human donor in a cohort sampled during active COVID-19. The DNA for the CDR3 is TGTGCCAGCAGCCAAGGGAGAAGTGAAGCTTTCTTT. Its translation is CASSQGRSEAFF.